One sample yielded the 21 T cell receptor beta chains listed below, sequenced in a study of blood T cells in healthy people across ages. Sample-barcoded 5' priming and a J-beta primer mix drove a second PCR of about 7 to 11 cycles. TCRdb used MiXCR to reprocess the 5' RACE reads, holding one entry per CDR3 protein. The sample contains about 630,000 distinct CDR3 sequences, roughly 21% of which appear only once. What was sequenced was blood. These receptor sequences come from a man between 65 and 85 years old in good health.

V and J are TRBV4-1 and TRBJ1-1; D call uncertain. Germline V lookup: CDR1 MGHRA, CDR2 YSYEKL. The V end was cut by 4 bases, the J end by 3 bases, with 9 bases between. The CDR3 has 13 amino acids. As DNA, the CDR3 is TGCGCCAGCAGCCCAGAGGGCTACACTGAAGCTTTCTTT. This translates into CASSPEGYTEAFF.

The chain carries TRBV7-9 and TRBJ1-4; D not certain. The CDR3 loop spans 15 amino acids. With 2 bases removed from V and 0 bases from J, the gap between germline ends came to 7 bases. Per the germline V gene, CDR1 is SEHNR and CDR2 is FQNEAQ (reference sequence). CDR3 DNA: TGTGCCAGCAGCTTACACGGCCCAACTAATGAAAAACTGTTTTTT. Its translation is CASSLHGPTNEKLFF.

This chain joins TRBV6-5 and TRBJ2-5; D not resolved. The CDR3 has 14 residues. Germline V CDR1 and CDR2: MNHEY, SVGAGI. The V end lost 2 bases, the J end lost 3 bases, and 10 bases lay between the germline ends. The chain's CDR3 is CASSYGLLKETQYF. CDR3 nucleotide sequence: TGTGCCAGCAGTTACGGGCTCCTTAAAGAGACCCAGTACTTC.

In this sample, this clonotype turned up many times. The chain uses TRBV3-1 and TRBJ2-7, with D hard to call. Per the germline V gene, CDR1 is LGHDT and CDR2 is YNNKEL (reference sequence). V was cut by 4 bases and J by 5 bases, with 21 bases left in between. The length of the CDR3 is 16 residues. The CDR3 loop reads CASSLRVPYAPNEQYF. CDR3 DNA: TGTGCCAGCAGCCTCCGGGTTCCCTATGCTCCTAACGAGCAGTACTTC.

The gene calls are TRBV7-2 and TRBJ2-1, with 10 nucleotides matching TRBD1. V lost 1 base and J lost 1; bases outside the gene matches: 7. This CDR3 comprises 18 residues. Germline lookup yields CDR1 SGHTA and CDR2 FQGNSA. For the CDR3, the DNA is TGTGCCAGCAGCTTAGGACAGGGGGCAAGAGTATCCTACAATGAGCAGTTCTTC. Translation gives CASSLGQGARVSYNEQFF.

Comments on this clonotype: At one end, the junction sequence differs from germline, possibly due to a read error. J is TRBJ1-1 and V is TRBV20-1, with 7 bases fitting TRBD1. Germline loops: CDR1 DFQATT, CDR2 SNEGSKA (reference sequence). This CDR3 has 14 residues. The CDR3 region has the DNA TGCGGTGCTAGAGCGACAGGGACGAACACTGAAGCTTTCTTT. Translated, it gives CGARATGTNTEAFF.

This clonotype has a handful of counts. This chain links TRBV5-4 with TRBJ1-4, with D perhaps matching TRBD1 (6 bases). CDR3 length: 16 amino acids. The V end was cut by 4 bases, the J end by 3 bases, with 16 bases between. CDR1 and CDR2 from the germline V gene are SGHNT and YYREEE (reference sequence). The CDR3: CASSKTGIGANEKLFF. DNA for the CDR3: TGTGCCAGCAGCAAAACAGGGATTGGGGCTAATGAAAAACTGTTTTTT.

As concerns this clonotype: An end of the junction differs from the germline gene, which may be a read error. The J gene is TRBJ1-5, the V gene TRBV9, with D uncertain. CDR3 length: 15 amino acids. Germline values: CDR1 SGDLS, CDR2 YYNGEE. The CDR3 reads CANSATASYNQPQHF. The CDR3 coding sequence is TGTGCCAACAGCGCGACGGCCTCATACAATCAGCCCCAGCATTTT. The variable domain in full, completed from reference TRBV9 and TRBJ1-5, reads DSGVTQTPKHLITATGQRVTLRCSPRSGDLSVYWYQQSLDQGLQFLIQYYNGEERAKGNILERFSAQQFPDLHSELNLSSLELGDSALYFCANSATASYNQPQHFGDGTRLSIL.

This chain's CDR3 is CASMGESYNEQFF. DNA for the CDR3: TGTGCCAGCATGGGGGAGTCCTACAATGAGCAGTTCTTC. This rearrangement joins TRBV6-6 to TRBJ2-1, with D perhaps matching TRBD1 or TRBD2 (5 bases each). Trimming stripped 7 bases from V and 1 base from J, with 8 bases between. The V gene's germline CDR1 is MNHNY and CDR2 SVGAGI (reference sequence). The CDR3 is made up of 13 amino acids.

The chain couples TRBV20-1 to TRBJ2-5, with TRBD2 as a possible D gene (6 bases). The germline CDR1 and CDR2 sequences are DFQATT and SNEGSKA (reference sequence). There are 14 residues in the CDR3. V was cut by 5 bases and J by 4 bases, with 17 bases left in between. This CDR3 is CSAGSSGGSETQYF. CDR3 DNA: TGCAGTGCTGGATCGAGTGGGGGGTCAGAGACCCAGTACTTC.

This clonotype was recorded once. This rearrangement joins TRBV11-2 to TRBJ2-1; D remains ambiguous. Deletions cut 5 bases from V and 9 bases from J, with 11 bases between. Germline CDR1 and CDR2: SGHAT and FQNNGV. The CDR3 has 12 amino acids. In DNA form, the CDR3 reads TGTGCCAGCAGCCCCATTAAGGGTGAGCAGTTCTTC. This encodes CASSPIKGEQFF.

In its sample, this clonotype was seen many times. The V and J genes are TRBV20-1 and TRBJ2-1; a possible D gene is TRBD1 (5 bases). CDR3 size: 13 residues. Between the trimmed V and J ends, which lost 6 bases and 9 bases, there was a span of 18 bases. Germline-derived CDR1 and CDR2 are DFQATT and SNEGSKA (reference sequence). CDR3 residues: CSATMGLSSEQFF. Written as DNA, the CDR3 is TGCAGTGCCACCATGGGGCTTAGTAGTGAGCAGTTCTTC.

This chain joins TRBV5-1 and TRBJ2-5; 8 bases match TRBD1. With the DNA end fitting TRBJ2-1 better, the J assignment may be wrong. The CDR3 has 15 amino acids. The germline V gene has CDR1 SGHRS and CDR2 YFSETQ. The CDR3 is CASTSSGQGFNEQFF. CDR3 sequence (DNA): TGCGCCAGCACCAGCAGTGGACAGGGATTCAATGAGCAGTTCTTC.

This clonotype was seen a handful of times. The genes are TRBV5-1 and TRBJ2-5, with TRBD1 matching over 7 bases. The J call may be wrong; the DNA end is better matched by TRBJ2-1. The germline CDR1 and CDR2 sequences are SGHRS and YFSETQ. CDR3 length equals 15 residues. The CDR3 DNA reads as TGCGCCAGCAGCTTGATGACAGGGTTGGTCGATGAGCAGTTCTTC. It codes for CASSLMTGLVDEQFF.

The CDR3 nucleotides are TGTGCCAGCAGAGTGACAGCTAACTATGGCTACACCTTC. Protein product: CASRVTANYGYTF. The chain joins TRBV6-1 to TRBJ1-2; D is possibly TRBD1 (5 bases). The CDR3 has 13 residues. Germline V gene data show CDR1 as MNHNS and CDR2 as SASEGT. V lost 6 bases and J lost 0, with 8 bases in between.

The chain uses TRBV6-6 and TRBJ2-2, with 8 bases matching TRBD2. CDR1 and CDR2 from the germline V gene are MNHNY and SVGAGI (reference sequence). The V segment lost 6 bases and the J segment 5 bases; nucleotides outside the gene matches: 8. The CDR3 extends over 15 amino acids. CDR3 in amino acids: CASSLKPSGTGELFF. Here the CDR3 DNA reads TGTGCCAGCAGCTTGAAACCTAGCGGGACCGGGGAGCTGTTTTTT.

This clonotype was seen a few times. The rearrangement links TRBV20-1 to TRBJ2-1, with TRBD2 matching 11 bases. Germline trimming cut 1 base from V and 3 bases from J; bases unmatched to any gene: 2. The CDR3 has 15 amino acids. Germline V gene lookup returns CDR1 DFQATT and CDR2 SNEGSKA (reference sequence). The CDR3 is CSARGTSGGYNEQFF. CDR3 bases: TGCAGTGCTAGAGGAACTAGCGGGGGCTACAATGAGCAGTTCTTC.

CDR3 bases: TGTGCCAGCAGCTTAGTTGGGGCAGCCCAAGAGACCCAGTACTTC. This codes for CASSLVGAAQETQYF. J is TRBJ2-5 and V is TRBV7-9; tentatively, D is TRBD1 (5 bases). V was shortened by 1 base and J by 1 base, with 10 bases between the two germline ends. The CDR3 is 15 amino acids. The germline CDR1 and CDR2 sequences are SEHNR and FQNEAQ (reference sequence).

The chain links TRBV6-6 to TRBJ2-1; TRBD1 aligns across 8 bases. CDR1 and CDR2 (germline): MNHNY, SVGAGI (reference sequence). Trimming at V came to 6 bases and at J to 9 bases, leaving 7 bases not matched to a gene. CDR3 size: 13 residues. CDR3 sequence (DNA): TGTGCCAGCAGAGAGGGACAGGCGTCTGAGCAGTTCTTC. Protein sequence: CASREGQASEQFF.

V gene TRBV12-3 or TRBV12-4 combines with J gene TRBJ2-5; 9 bases align to TRBD1. V lost 5 bases, J lost 3 bases, and 10 bases stayed unmatched. The CDR3 is made up of 16 amino acids. The CDR3 nucleotides read TGTGCCAGCAGTCAATGGACAGGGGAAGAGAAAGAGACCCAGTACTTC. The encoded protein is CASSQWTGEEKETQYF.

This clonotype was seen only a few times. The chain carries TRBV6-2 or TRBV6-3 and TRBJ1-1, with a tentative D call TRBD1 (6 bases). The CDR3 contains 13 residues. V was trimmed by 10 bases and J by 2 bases, leaving 14 bases between them. Germline assignment: CDR1 MNHEY and CDR2 SVGEGT. CDR3 bases: TGTGCCACCGTAACGGGGGGCAACACTGAAGCTTTCTTT. It translates to CATVTGGNTEAFF.